This T cell receptor beta chain was captured by sequencing in a study of persistence of HIV-infected CD4 T cells (dated by TCRdb to the early 2020s). About the investigation overall: CMV- and HIV-1 Gag-responding CD4+ T cells were isolated from ART-treated individuals so that antigen-driven clonal expansion of HIV-1-infected cells could be examined. The median time participants had been on suppressive ART was eight to nine years. Peripheral blood samples of up to about 180 mL were collected at multiple time points, except for a couple of participants, who underwent leukapheresis at a single time point. The clonality of all cells in each sorted population was measured by TCRbeta sequencing, and the clonality of infected cells was measured by proviral sequencing. Cross-participant TCR cluster analysis included about eight participants for CMV and over five participants for Gag.

The immunoSEQ hsTCRB assay version 4, run in survey mode, was used to sequence TCRbeta repertoires from genomic DNA. Genomic DNA was diluted to 8 to 10 ng/uL, using up to roughly 1 ug per sample for TCRbeta sequencing. Per the source publication's procedure: ImmunoSeq Analyzer 3.0 was used for analysis of TCRbeta data, and diversity was computed on productive nucleotide rearrangements. Using the Immunarch R package, lower-bound TCR diversity was estimated with the improved Chao index and clonality was estimated with the Gini coefficient. Nucleotide rearrangements that differed but encoded the same CDR3beta amino acid sequence were counted as separate clonotypes. TCRbeta sequences significantly enriched in antigen-responding cells relative to anti-CD3/anti-CD28-activated cells were identified by differential abundance analysis. GLIPH2 clustered TCRs by predicted peptide-MHC specificity, both within individual participants and across merged participant data sets. This immuneACCESS table, as held by TCRdb, lists in-frame sequences with V and J called but not all clones. Of the missing ones, under half trace to an unresolved V gene in checked studies; the others have no known cause. V, J and clone size were drawn from that table, and D and trimming were deduced from the DNA. The sample data list tens of thousands of clones, and roughly 77% of these were observed just once. Clones ranked in the top ten supply over 1.5% of the sample.

A note on this clone: Its antigen is unknown. No quality values exist for individual bases; no much larger clone is one base distant.

What the work shows at the level of the full study, not this receptor alone: Restriction of bulk TCR analyses to the rare CMV-responding cells that actually carried HIV-1 proviruses was not possible. Only a small number of individuals took part in the study, and the range of antigens tested was limited. Within the same sorted populations, TCR oligoclonality correlated with proviral oligoclonality. Degenerate expanded CDR3beta sequences were enriched in antigen-responding cells, suggesting convergent selection of CD4+ responses to CMV and Gag. TCRbeta richness in CMV- and Gag-responding cells was significantly lower than in anti-CD3/anti-CD28-responding cells; CMV-responding cells had higher oligoclonality than CD3/CD28-stimulated and Gag-responding cells.

V sheds 4 bases and J sheds 4 bases, leaving 11 bases between their ends. Taken from the germline V gene (reference sequence), the CDR1 and CDR2 loops are GTSNPN and SVGIG. From its cysteine to its phenylalanine, the CDR3 spans 14 amino acids. Only the CDR3 DNA is retained, 42 bases long and in frame from the first base. Reading the label with the study, this specimen's treatment or condition is: suppressive antiretroviral therapy. A pool of overlapping HIV-1 Gag 15-mer peptides, at about 1 ug per peptide per mL, was used to stimulate the cells. Memory CD4+ T cells that did not respond, being CD40L-negative, CD69-negative and CD45RO-high, were sorted as memory populations depleted of antigen-responding cells. HIV-1-infected adults in whom suppressive ART had been started during chronic infection were enrolled as participants. For at least 4 years, participants had undetectable plasma HIV-1 RNA, below 50 copies/mL. To be included, a participant needed positive CMV serology and a CD4+ T cell count above 400 cells/uL. Before stimulation, PBMCs were isolated using density centrifugation and then depleted of CD8+ T cells. CD8-depleted PBMCs were stimulated for approximately 19 hours with anti-CD28/CD49d costimulation, CD40-blocking antibody and enfuvirtide to prevent new infections. Cell sorting was done on a Beckman Coulter MoFlo Legacy or XDP sorter, and dead cells were excluded with propidium iodide. Genomic DNA was extracted using the QIAamp DNA Mini Kit for samples with more than one million cells and using the Quick-DNA Microprep Kit for all other samples.

The chain uses TRBV30 and TRBJ2-6; the D call could be TRBD1 or TRBD2, with each sharing 5 bases. The sequence was collected from an adult man with HIV who was CMV-seropositive. The sequencing here drew on CD4+ T cells sorted from PBMCs after 18-hour stimulation, taken from a patient who received antiretroviral therapy. Interpreted using the paper, the cell subset or site label stands for: CD40L-CD69- CD45RO-high memory CD4 T cells not responding to Gag peptides. In nucleotides, the sequence is TGTGCCTGGAAGGGACGCGTGGGGGCCAACGTCCTGACTTTC. Its protein product is CAWKGRVGANVLTF.